In this sample, the clone carrying this T cell receptor beta chain turned up a few times. The target antigen is unknown. In TCRdb, the 5' RACE reads were re-called with MiXCR into one record per CDR3 protein. The profile shows 430,000 or so distinct CDR3 sequences, around 24% of them singletons. The CDR3 is 14 amino acids. These data originate in a study of identical twins. Study-wide results and caveats: With monozygotic twins, out-of-frame TCR alpha sharing exceeded what models estimated.

The same sample was also used in a study of T cells expressing NK-cell markers. According to that study: In several experiments, an anti-gamma-delta TCR antibody restricted sorting to alpha-beta TCR T cells. Whether the expanded NKG2C+ T cell clones recognized HCMV remained unclear.

The chain is built from TRBV21-1 and TRBJ1-5; the table gives TRBD1 as D, unverified against the DNA. TRBV21-1 is a listed pseudogene. The specimen was CD4+ T cells sorted from blood. The clonotype was recovered from a woman aged 18-29 years in good health. The CDR3 DNA follows: TGTGCCAGCAGCAGGGGGTTAGGGGATCAGCCCCAGCATTTT. Protein sequence: CASSRGLGDQPQHF.